The rows below give T cell receptor beta chains drawn from one sample of a study of shared clonotypes between healthy human individuals. Using immunoSEQ multiplex PCR, the repertoire was profiled, and TCRdb retains in-frame clones only, with some absent. The sample records some 200,000 clones, 60% to 75% being singletons. The sequenced sample consisted of memory CD4+ T cells sorted from blood. These receptors were obtained from a man aged 30 to 39 in good health. The CDR3 runs from the conserved cysteine through the conserved F or W. The D gene is left open where the match is weak. Not every row has a clone size; where given, it reads once, few, many or a size class.

D gene,clone size,CDR3 length,J gene,V gene,CDR3 DNA,CDR3 protein
TRBD1,-,19,TRBJ2-3,TRBV4-1,TGCGCCAGCAGCCAAGAAAGGGGGGCCTGGCAGGGGGCCACAGATACGCAGTATTTT,CASSQERGAWQGATDTQYF
-,-,17,TRBJ2-7,TRBV4-1,TGCGCCAGCAGCCAAGAAAGAACGGGAGTATTTTTATACGAGCAGTACTTC,CASSQERTGVFLYEQYF
-,-,13,TRBJ1-2,TRBV4-3,TGCGCCAGCAGCCAAGTTAGAAACTATGGCTACACCTTC,CASSQVRNYGYTF
TRBD2,few,14,TRBJ2-2,TRBV27,TGTGCCAGCGGTAGCGGGAGAGCGGCCGGGGAGCTGTTTTTT,CASGSGRAAGELFF
-,few,14,TRBJ2-1,TRBV29-1,TGCAGCGTTGAGGGGGGGCCCTTTTACAATGAGCAGTTCTTC,CSVEGGPFYNEQFF
-,-,16,TRBJ2-1,TRBV27,TGTGCCAGCAGTTTTTTAGCGGCCTACTCCTACAATGAGCAGTTCTTC,CASSFLAAYSYNEQFF
-,-,17,TRBJ1-1,TRBV4-1,TGCGCCAGCAGCCAAGATCGGGACTCTCCATTGGATACTGAAGCTTTCTTT,CASSQDRDSPLDTEAFF
-,-,15,TRBJ2-7,TRBV19,TGTGCCAGTAGGCCGGGACAAACAAACTCGTACGAGCAGTACTTC,CASRPGQTNSYEQYF
-,-,13,TRBJ2-1,TRBV6-6,TGTGCCAGCAGCCCACAGGGATACAATGAGCAGTTCTTC,CASSPQGYNEQFF
-,-,15,TRBJ1-5,TRBV9,TGTGCCAGCAGCCGTACAGGGATGAGCAATCAGCCCCAGCATTTT,CASSRTGMSNQPQHF
-,-,14,TRBJ2-1,TRBV7-2,TGTGCCAGCAGCTTAAGTGGGTCCTACAATGAGCAGTTCTTC,CASSLSGSYNEQFF
TRBD1,many,16,TRBJ2-1,TRBV11-2,TGTGCCAGCAGTTCCGATCGGGACAGGGGGCCAAATGAGCAGTTCTTC,CASSSDRDRGPNEQFF
-,few,16,TRBJ2-1,TRBV4-1,TGCGCCAGCAGCCAAGATTCCCAGATAAGCTACAATGAGCAGTTCTTC,CASSQDSQISYNEQFF
TRBD1,-,15,TRBJ1-1,TRBV7-2,TGTGCCAGCAGCCTGCAGGGGGTGCGTATGACTGAAGCTTTCTTT,CASSLQGVRMTEAFF
TRBD2,-,16,TRBJ2-4,TRBV5-4,TGTGCCAGCAGCCCCGGGACTAGCGGGAGATTAGACATTCAGTACTTC,CASSPGTSGRLDIQYF
-,-,16,TRBJ1-3,TRBV2,TGTGCCAGCAGTGCCCAGGTTCCAGACTCTGGAAACACCATATATTTT,CASSAQVPDSGNTIYF
-,-,12,TRBJ2-1,TRBV7-9,TGTGCCAGCAGCATACCGAGGAATGAGCAGTTCTTC,CASSIPRNEQFF
-,-,16,TRBJ2-1,TRBV10-2,TGCGCCAGCAGTGAGGTAGGACCCTCGTCGGGCAATGAGCAGTTCTTC,CASSEVGPSSGNEQFF
TRBD1,few,12,TRBJ2-7,TRBV10-2,TGCGCCAGCAGTGAGCCCAGGGACAGGGTGTACTTC,CASSEPRDRVYF
TRBD2,-,13,TRBJ2-7,TRBV6-6,TGTGCCAGCAGAGTGGGAGGGGTGTACGAGCAGTACTTC,CASRVGGVYEQYF
TRBD2,-,16,TRBJ2-1,TRBV7-8,TGTGCCAGCAGCTACAGTTCCAGGCTAGCGGACAATGAGCAGTTCTTC,CASSYSSRLADNEQFF
-,-,12,TRBJ2-7,TRBV2,TGTGCCAGCATTAAGGGAATCTACGAGCAGTACTTC,CASIKGIYEQYF
TRBD1,-,17,TRBJ1-1,TRBV5-3,TGTGCCAGAAGCTTGGAGCGACAGGGGAAGACGAACACTGAAGCTTTCTTT,CARSLERQGKTNTEAFF
-,-,14,TRBJ1-1,TRBV27,TGTGCCAGCAGTTTAGAGCGGAACGTAAATGAAGCTTTCTTT,CASSLERNVNEAFF
TRBD2,-,17,TRBJ2-3,TRBV28,TGTGCCAGCAGTACCCCACTTAGCGGGAGAAGCACAGATACGCAGTATTTT,CASSTPLSGRSTDTQYF
-,-,17,TRBJ1-1,TRBV7-2,TGTGCCAGCAGCCCATCATTCCGGGCCCCAAGGAACACTGAAGCTTTCTTT,CASSPSFRAPRNTEAFF
-,-,15,TRBJ2-3,TRBV5-4,TGTGCCAGCAGCTCCGGGCAGTGGCAAACAGATACGCAGTATTTT,CASSSGQWQTDTQYF
-,-,11,TRBJ2-3,TRBV18,TGTGCCAGCTCACCGAAAGATACGCAGTATTTT,CASSPKDTQYF
-,few,12,TRBJ1-5,TRBV28,TGTGCCAGCAGCCTATTATCCGGGGTCCAGCATTTT,CASSLLSGVQHF
-,few,16,TRBJ2-1,TRBV2,TGTGCCAGCAGTCCCTGGAAGGGCTTCGGGTACAATGAGCAGTTCTTC,CASSPWKGFGYNEQFF
-,few,15,TRBJ1-5,TRBV5-5,TGTGCCAGCAGCGGGGAGATACAAGGGAATCAGCCCCAGCATTTT,CASSGEIQGNQPQHF
-,-,14,TRBJ2-3,TRBV29-1,TGCAGCGTTGAAGGGGGGCGAGGGATGGATACGCAGTATTTT,CSVEGGRGMDTQYF
-,-,13,TRBJ1-2,TRBV18,TGTGCCAGCTCTCCCGGGACCCCCAATGGCTACACCTTC,CASSPGTPNGYTF
TRBD1,-,16,TRBJ1-2,TRBV5-1,TGCGCCAGCAGTCTAGGAGGTTCGGGACAGGGTTTTGGCTACACCTTC,CASSLGGSGQGFGYTF
TRBD1,-,16,TRBJ1-2,TRBV9,TGTGCCAGCAGCGTAGGAACCTTGGGACAGACCTATGGCTACACCTTC,CASSVGTLGQTYGYTF
-,few,14,TRBJ1-5,TRBV27,TGTGCCAGCAGGCTCCTTGAGAGTCATCAGCCCCAGCATTTT,CASRLLESHQPQHF
TRBD1,-,15,TRBJ2-1,TRBV6-1,TGTGCCAGCAAGGCTGAGACAGGGGTCCTCAATGAGCAGTTCTTC,CASKAETGVLNEQFF
-,-,15,TRBJ2-1,TRBV11-3,TGTGCCAGCAGCGGCACACCGGATAGCTCTAGTGAGCAGTTCTTC,CASSGTPDSSSEQFF
-,few,15,TRBJ2-2,TRBV5-1,TGCGCCAGCAGCTCGGACCCATCGAACACCGGGGAGCTGTTTTTT,CASSSDPSNTGELFF
-,-,15,TRBJ1-1,TRBV11-1,TGTGCCAGCAGCTTAGTAAGCACCGGGAACACTGAAGCTTTCTTT,CASSLVSTGNTEAFF
TRBD2,once,16,TRBJ2-3,TRBV6-6,TGTGCCAGCAGTTACGGACTAGCGGGGATCACAGATACGCAGTATTTT,CASSYGLAGITDTQYF
-,-,14,TRBJ2-7,TRBV5-5,TGTGCCAGCAGCTTGGCCCCATCACCCTTCGAGCAGTACTTC,CASSLAPSPFEQYF
-,-,16,TRBJ2-1,TRBV28,TGTGCCAGCAGCTCTGCCACATCCAGCTCCTACAATGAGCAGTTCTTC,CASSSATSSSYNEQFF
-,-,15,TRBJ1-5,TRBV6-1,TGTGCCAGTAGTGAAAGAGGAGTTAGCAATCAGCCCCAGCATTTT,CASSERGVSNQPQHF
TRBD1,few,16,TRBJ1-5,TRBV6-6,TGTGCCAGCAGTACGTCAAACAGGGGGAACAATCAGCCCCAGCATTTT,CASSTSNRGNNQPQHF
TRBD1,-,12,TRBJ1-4,TRBV30,TGTGCCCGGACAGGGCCAAATGAAAAACTGTTTTTT,CARTGPNEKLFF
-,-,17,TRBJ1-1,TRBV7-9,TGTGCCAGCAGCCCCTCAGGCTTATCAGGAATGAACACTGAAGCTTTCTTT,CASSPSGLSGMNTEAFF
-,-,17,TRBJ2-3,TRBV5-5,TGTGCCAGCAGCTTGGCCTCTGTCCAAGCAAGGGCAGATACGCAGTATTTT,CASSLASVQARADTQYF
-,-,15,TRBJ2-1,TRBV29-1,TGCAGCGTCGATGGGCTGGGGCAGGGGACGAGTGAGCAGTTCTTC,CSVDGLGQGTSEQFF